A single sample gave rise to the 15 T cell receptor beta chains below, sequenced in a study of T cell therapy after organ transplantation. The time point here: 20-29 weeks after completion of therapy. No antigen is known for these receptors. Repertoires were generated with immunoSEQ multiplex PCR, while TCRdb's copy carries only in-frame clones and drops some. The table includes 3,000 to 4,000 clones, roughly 69% detected once. The specimen was CD8+ T cells from blood, collected after autologous CMV-specific T cell therapy. The receptors derive from a human patient who had received a solid organ transplant and had CMV disease. Some T cells may be graft donor cells.

The V and J genes are TRBV9 and TRBJ1-3, with unresolved D. CDR3 length equals 9 residues. CDR1 and CDR2 from the germline V gene are SGDLS and YYNGEE. Trimming stripped 2 bases from V and 11 bases from J, with 2 bases between. CDR3 nucleotides: TGTGCCAGCAGCGTGGCCATATATTTT. Translation: CASSVAIYF.

The V gene is TRBV29-1, the J gene TRBJ2-1; 7 bases agree with TRBD2. This CDR3 is built from 15 residues. Germline lookup yields CDR1 SQVTM and CDR2 ANQGSEA. Trimming removed 4 bases from V and 0 bases from J; junction bases left unmatched: 6. The CDR3 reads CSVGPLAGSYNEQFF. CDR3 coding DNA: TGCAGCGTTGGACCCTTAGCGGGCTCCTACAATGAGCAGTTCTTC.

This chain joins TRBV9 and TRBJ2-7; D not resolved. The CDR3 length is 17 residues. Trimming took 3 bases from V and 3 from J, leaving 22 bases between them. CDR1 and CDR2 from the germline V gene are SGDLS and YYNGEE. The CDR3, as DNA: TGTGCCAGCAGCGATGGACGGACCCTGAAAGATGGCTACGAGCAGTACTTC. Its translation: CASSDGRTLKDGYEQYF.

The table lists this clone with a few counts. One end of the junction is discordant with germline, which a read error may explain. In the same sample, other DNA sequences code for this CDR3. The chain recombines TRBV9 with TRBJ2-2; 7 nucleotides align to TRBD2. The CDR3 loop spans 19 amino acids. The germline CDR1 and CDR2 sequences are SGDLS and YYNGEE. CDR3 loop: CARSVVPAGDGGGTGELFF. The CDR3, as DNA: TGTGCCCGCAGCGTAGTTCCCGCGGGAGATGGGGGGGGCACCGGGGAGCTGTTTTTT.

In this sample, this clone turned up a few times. V gene TRBV5-1 combines with J gene TRBJ2-3; TRBD2 is a possible D gene (6 bases). V gave up 2 bases and J gave up 1 base, with 11 bases separating them. This CDR3 region has 15 residues. The germline gives CDR1 SGHRS, CDR2 YFSETQ. The CDR3 reads CASSFGTDRTDTQYF. For the CDR3, the DNA is TGCGCCAGCAGCTTCGGGACTGATCGCACAGATACGCAGTATTTT.

The chain combines TRBV11-2 with TRBJ1-3; 7 bases map to TRBD1. The CDR3 totals 16 residues. The ends lost 2 bases at V and 2 bases at J; junction bases unmatched: 6. Per the germline V gene, CDR1 is SGHAT and CDR2 is FQNNGV. In nucleotides, the CDR3 is TGTGCCAGCAGCTTATCGACAGGGCGACCTGGAAACACCATATATTTT. It specifies CASSLSTGRPGNTIYF.

This clone has only one observation. The J gene is TRBJ2-7, the V gene TRBV6-1; TRBD2 matches at 10 bases. The CDR3 spans 18 residues. The trim removed 1 base at V and 7 bases at J, leaving 16 bases unmatched. CDR1 is MNHNS and CDR2 is SASEGT in the germline V gene. The CDR3 DNA is TGTGCCAGCAGTGAAGGCCTAAGGTCTAGCGGGAGCCCTTTTGAGCAGTACGTC. This gives the protein CASSEGLRSSGSPFEQYV.

The chain carries TRBV4-3 and TRBJ2-7, with 7 bases lining up with TRBD1. There are 16 residues in the CDR3. Per the germline V gene, CDR1 is LGHNA and CDR2 is YSLEER. The ends lost 4 bases at V and 0 bases at J; junction bases unmatched: 9. In nucleotides, the CDR3 is TGCGCCAGCAGCCCATCGACAGGGCTACGCTCCTACGAGCAGTACTTC. It codes for CASSPSTGLRSYEQYF.

The chain joins TRBV6-1 to TRBJ2-5; 11 nucleotides line up with TRBD1. CDR1 MNHNS and CDR2 SASEGT come from the germline V gene. V lost 8 bases and J lost 7; bases outside the gene matches: 6. CDR3 size: 13 residues. The CDR3 DNA is TGTGCCAGCCAGGACAGGGGGCTCGGGACCCAGTACTTC. Residues: CASQDRGLGTQYF.

The chain links TRBV7-2 to TRBJ2-7, with TRBD2 identical over 13 bases. The CDR3 has 18 residues. The germline gives CDR1 SGHTA, CDR2 FQGNSA. V gave up 2 bases and J gave up 6 bases; unmatched junction bases: 13. The CDR3 loop is CASSLTGLAGTSRGEQYF. The CDR3 region has the DNA TGTGCCAGCAGCTTAACGGGACTAGCGGGAACCAGTCGGGGCGAGCAGTACTTC.

The V call is TRBV21-1, the J call TRBJ2-5; the DNA was not used to check the table's D call, TRBD1. TRBV21-1 is assigned pseudogene status. This CDR3 is 16 amino acids long. Here the CDR3 reads CASSEDTRTPRETQYF. CDR3 sequence (DNA): TGTGCCAGCAGCGAGGACACTCGGACACCCCGGGAGACCCAGTACTTC.

This clone was observed a handful of times. The rearrangement joins TRBV13 to TRBJ2-7; D remains unclear. Germline values: CDR1 PRHDT, CDR2 FYEKMQ (reference sequence). V was shortened by 1 base and J by 4 bases, with 5 bases between the two germline ends. This CDR3 region has 12 residues. CDR3 DNA sequence: TGTGCCAGCAGCTTAGAAGGATACGAGCAGTACTTC. This sequence encodes CASSLEGYEQYF.

This clone occurred once. Here the CDR3 DNA reads TGCAGTGGGAGGGTTCAGGAGACCCAGTACTTC. It specifies CSGRVQETQYF. The V gene is TRBV20-1, the J gene TRBJ2-5, with D tentatively TRBD2 (6 bases). CDR1 is DFQATT and CDR2 is SNEGSKA in the germline V gene (reference sequence). V was clipped by 7 bases and J by 5 bases, with 11 bases between them. The CDR3 consists of 11 residues.

The chain couples TRBV7-6 to TRBJ2-5, with D unresolved. The CDR3 length is 14 residues. Germline-derived CDR1 and CDR2 are SGHVS and FNYEAQ. The ends were cut back, 3 bases at V and 4 bases at J, with 12 bases in the middle. The CDR3 sequence is CASSLTEPVETQYF. The CDR3 nucleotides are TGTGCCAGCAGCTTGACGGAGCCAGTAGAGACCCAGTACTTC.

The chain links TRBV10-3 to TRBJ2-5, with D possibly TRBD1 on 6 matching bases. Germline CDR1 ENHRY, CDR2 SYGVKD. The germline V and J ends were trimmed by 2 bases and 1 base, with 17 bases remaining between them. The CDR3 has 17 residues. CDR3 in amino acids: CAISEPPTTGFQETQYF. The CDR3 DNA reads as TGTGCCATCAGTGAGCCACCTACCACAGGGTTCCAAGAGACCCAGTACTTC.